This TCR beta chain was observed in a study of blood T cell repertoires in COVID-19. About the study: The United States, Italy and Spain were the sources of the acute and convalescent COVID-19 samples. T cells, B-cell-depleted T cells, or PBMCs supplied cDNA or gDNA.

The CDR3 totals 15 residues. The J segment lost 4 bases and the V segment lost 2 bases, leaving 7 bases of the junction unmatched. Germline V CDR1 and CDR2: MNHEY, SVGEGT. Produced via immunoSEQ multiplex PCR; TCRdb's table is partial and in-frame only. This sample has 260,000 or so clones, with roughly 88% found just once. What was sequenced was peripheral blood. The clonotype comes from a man between 18 and 35 years old with active or convalescent COVID-19. J is TRBJ1-2 and V is TRBV6-2 or TRBV6-3; 7 bases line up with TRBD1. The CDR3 region has the DNA TGTGCCAGCAGTTACACCGGGACAGACATCTATGGCTACACCTTC. Its translation is CASSYTGTDIYGYTF.